The 27 T cell receptor beta chains below were found in one sample sequenced in a study of Ad26.COV2.S vaccination and SARS-CoV-2 variants. Treatment reported: some 19 received Ad26.COV2.S at low or high dose, single or two shots; 5 received placebo; per-sample allocation not given. Sampling took place 63 days after the first vaccine or placebo injection. Method: immunoSEQ multiplex PCR; TCRdb's copy keeps in-frame clones and lacks some. The sample has 350,000 to 450,000 clones, about nine tenths seen once. Sequencing used peripheral blood, obtained in a trial of Ad26.COV2.S vaccine versus placebo. These receptors originate from a person between 18 and 65 years old who received the Ad26.COV2.S COVID-19 vaccine or a placebo.

The chain couples TRBV29-1 to TRBJ1-1, with D perhaps TRBD1 (5 bases). The V gene lost 0 bases and the J gene lost 0 bases, with 17 bases spanning the gap. The CDR3 is made up of 17 amino acids. CDR1 is SQVTM and CDR2 is ANQGSEA in the germline V gene. CDR3 protein: CSVEDRVETMVNTEAFF. The CDR3 bases are TGCAGCGTTGAAGACAGGGTGGAAACGATGGTGAACACTGAAGCTTTCTTT.

The chain uses TRBV7-8 and TRBJ2-7, with D perhaps matching TRBD1 (6 bases). The CDR3 is 14 amino acids. V was clipped by 1 base and J by 5 bases, with 12 bases between them. The germline V gene has CDR1 SGHVS and CDR2 FQNEAQ. The CDR3 nucleotides are TGTGCCAGCAGCTTAGTTAGGGGGACGAACGAGCAGTACTTC. This sequence encodes CASSLVRGTNEQYF.

The chain joins TRBV12-3 or TRBV12-4 to TRBJ1-1; D not certain. The CDR3 extends over 13 amino acids. Trimming removed 1 base at V and 11 bases at J, with 14 bases between. This CDR3 is CASSLEVGREAFF. In DNA form, the CDR3 reads TGTGCCAGCAGTTTAGAGGTTGGGAGGGAGGCTTTCTTT.

This CDR3 is CASSVGGQGPTDTQYF. CDR3 DNA sequence: TGTGCCAGCAGCGTAGGCGGACAGGGCCCCACAGATACGCAGTATTTT. The chain combines TRBV9 with TRBJ2-3; 8 bases align to TRBD1. The germline CDR1 and CDR2 sequences are SGDLS and YYNGEE. CDR3 length: 16 residues. Trimming removed 0 bases from V and 2 bases from J; junction bases left unmatched: 5.

V usage is TRBV6-2 or TRBV6-3 and J usage is TRBJ1-5, with TRBD1 matching 7 bases. The CDR3 consists of 15 residues. The germline CDR1 and CDR2 sequences are MNHEY and SVGEGT. With 5 bases clipped from V and 0 bases from J, the junction kept 4 bases outside the gene matches. CDR3 in amino acids: CASSGQEFSNQPQHF. Here the CDR3 DNA reads TGTGCCAGCAGTGGACAGGAGTTTAGCAATCAGCCCCAGCATTTT.

This chain links TRBV28 with TRBJ2-7; TRBD1 matches at 9 bases. The CDR3 is 13 residues long. V was pared by 4 bases and J by 4 bases, with 2 bases of the junction left unmatched. The germline V gene has CDR1 MDHEN and CDR2 SYDVKM. CDR3 sequence (DNA): TGTGCCAGCAGTTACGGACAGGGGTACGAGCAGTACTTC. It translates to CASSYGQGYEQYF.

This clone was seen a single time. V usage is TRBV7-2 and J usage is TRBJ1-6, with D uncertain. Germline CDR1 is SGHTA and CDR2 is FQGNSA. Trimming cost V 4 bases and J 2 bases, with 9 bases left between them. The CDR3 runs 15 residues. CDR3 amino acids: CASSSRSPYNSPLHF. In DNA form, the CDR3 reads TGTGCCAGCAGCTCTCGGAGCCCCTATAATTCACCCCTCCACTTT.

V is TRBV19 and J is TRBJ1-4, with unresolved D. The germline CDR1 and CDR2 sequences are LNHDA and SQIVND (reference sequence). Trimming took off 6 bases at V and 8 bases at J, with 22 bases between the two ends. There are 16 residues in the CDR3. The CDR3 loop is CASRSTGRPLIEKLFF. The CDR3 DNA reads as TGTGCCAGTAGGAGCACGGGCAGGCCCCTTATCGAAAAACTGTTTTTT.

The genes are TRBV7-9 and TRBJ2-2, with a possible D match to TRBD2 (5 bases). This CDR3 is built from 19 residues. From germline, CDR1 is SEHNR and CDR2 FQNEAQ (reference sequence). V gave up 2 bases and J gave up 0 bases, with 19 bases separating them. The CDR3 nucleotides are TGTGCCAGCAGCTTATCCGTAGACTCGGTACTAGCGAACACCGGGGAGCTGTTTTTT. Its translation is CASSLSVDSVLANTGELFF. Supplemented by reference TRBV7-9 and TRBJ2-2, the full variable domain reads DTGVSQNPRHKITKRGQNVTFRCDPISEHNRLYWYRQTLGQGPEFLTYFQNEAQLEKSRLLSDRFSAERPKGSFSTLEIQRTEQGDSAMYLCASSLSVDSVLANTGELFFGEGSRLTVL.

This chain uses TRBV30 with TRBJ2-7; D is possibly TRBD2 (6 bases). The CDR3 has 12 residues. Between the trimmed V and J ends, which lost 2 bases and 1 base, there was a span of 6 bases. Per the germline V gene, CDR1 is GTSNPN and CDR2 is SVGIG (reference sequence). CDR3 DNA sequence: TGTGCCTGGAGTCGGGGGTCCTACGAGCAGTACTTC. Translating gives CAWSRGSYEQYF.

The gene calls are TRBV19 and TRBJ1-1; maybe TRBD1 (5 bases). The CDR3 contains 13 residues. CDR1 and CDR2 from the germline V gene are LNHDA and SQIVND (reference sequence). V shed 6 bases and J shed 2 bases, with 10 bases lying between them. The CDR3 DNA is TGTGCCAGTAGCTACGACAGAAACACTGAAGCTTTCTTT. The encoded protein is CASSYDRNTEAFF.

The rearrangement uses TRBV2 and TRBJ2-2; D possibly corresponds to TRBD2 (6 bases). Germline V gene lookup returns CDR1 SNHLY and CDR2 FYNNEI. The V end was cut by 6 bases, the J end by 2 bases, with 16 bases between. The CDR3 sequence is 16 residues long. The CDR3 loop is CASRLEGGPNTGELFF. The CDR3 region has the DNA TGTGCCAGCAGGCTGGAGGGCGGGCCCAACACCGGGGAGCTGTTTTTT.

This chain uses TRBV18 with TRBJ2-1, with TRBD1 matching 12 bases. CDR1 is KGHSH and CDR2 is LQKENI in the germline V gene. With V trimmed by 3 bases and J by 6 bases, 12 bases remained unmatched. The CDR3 is made up of 18 amino acids. DNA for the CDR3: TGTGCCAGCTCACCCGAAACCGGGACAGGGGGCGCAGGCAATGAGCAGTTCTTC. It codes for CASSPETGTGGAGNEQFF.

This chain uses TRBV19 with TRBJ2-3; 11 nucleotides agree with TRBD1. This CDR3 comprises 16 residues. Germline V lookup: CDR1 LNHDA, CDR2 SQIVND (reference sequence). With V trimmed by 7 bases and J by 8 bases, 14 bases remained unmatched. The DNA for the CDR3 is TGTGCCAGTACCTCCTACGGTGGGACAGGGGGTGGTACGCAGTATTTT. This encodes CASTSYGGTGGGTQYF.

The rearrangement joins TRBV2 to TRBJ2-2, with D uncertain. The CDR3 totals 11 residues. The germline gives CDR1 SNHLY, CDR2 FYNNEI. V lost 7 bases and J lost 5, with 5 bases in between. Here the CDR3 DNA reads TGTGCCAGCATAAGTACCGGGGAGCTGTTTTTT. It specifies CASISTGELFF.

This clone was seen only once. This sequence joins TRBV7-6 and TRBJ2-5; no firm D call. The CDR3 runs to 13 residues. Trimming cost V 2 bases and J 5 bases, with 9 bases left between them. Per germline, CDR1 SGHVS and CDR2 FNYEAQ. Here the CDR3 reads CASSLSQGETQYF. The CDR3, as DNA: TGTGCCAGCAGCTTAAGCCAAGGGGAGACCCAGTACTTC.

The chain combines TRBV5-1 with TRBJ1-1; tentative D call: TRBD1 (6 bases). V lost 1 base to trimming and J lost 2 bases, with 21 bases between them. Germline values: CDR1 SGHRS, CDR2 YFSETQ. This CDR3 is built from 18 residues. CDR3 DNA: TGCGCCAGCAGCTTGCACCCCCCGACGACAGGTCTTAACACTGAAGCTTTCTTT. Its protein is CASSLHPPTTGLNTEAFF.

This chain uses TRBV5-1 with TRBJ2-7; 11 nucleotides agree with TRBD2. The junction had 10 bases not matched to a gene; V was cut back by 2 bases and J by 9 bases. CDR3 length: 15 amino acids. Per germline, CDR1 SGHRS and CDR2 YFSETQ. The CDR3 reads CASSFGLAGNLGQYF. CDR3 sequence (DNA): TGCGCCAGCAGCTTCGGACTAGCGGGTAACCTTGGGCAGTACTTC.

This chain connects TRBV6-2 or TRBV6-3 to TRBJ2-7; no definite D call. Trimming stripped 2 bases from V and 4 bases from J, with 18 bases between. CDR1 MNHEY and CDR2 SVGEGT come from the germline V gene. The CDR3 covers 16 residues. The chain's CDR3 is CASSYDWHSPIYEQYF. As DNA, the CDR3 is TGTGCCAGCAGTTACGACTGGCACAGTCCTATATACGAGCAGTACTTC.

The rearrangement uses TRBV9 and TRBJ2-2, with 7 bases aligning to TRBD1. J was trimmed by 6 bases and V by 2 bases; bases with no gene match: 4. The CDR3 sequence is 14 residues long. Germline V gene data show CDR1 as SGDLS and CDR2 as YYNGEE. The CDR3 sequence: CASSVQTGAGELFF. The CDR3 DNA sequence: TGTGCCAGCAGCGTCCAAACAGGGGCCGGGGAGCTGTTTTTT.

This chain uses TRBV6-5 with TRBJ2-2; maybe TRBD1 (5 bases). Looked up from germline, CDR1 is MNHEY and CDR2 is SVGAGI. The CDR3 consists of 13 residues. Trimming removed 8 bases at V and 5 bases at J, with 12 bases between. Here the CDR3 DNA reads TGTGCCAGCGGGCCGACAGTAACCGGGGAGCTGTTTTTT. Translating it yields CASGPTVTGELFF.

V gene TRBV2 combines with J gene TRBJ1-5; no clear D. This CDR3 region has 18 residues. Trimming shortened V by 0 bases and J by 0 bases, and 15 bases separated the two germline ends. Germline loops: CDR1 SNHLY, CDR2 FYNNEI. The CDR3 bases are TGTGCCAGCAGTGAAGCACCAAAAATAGGGTATAGCAATCAGCCCCAGCATTTT. Protein product: CASSEAPKIGYSNQPQHF.

About this clone: The sample holds other DNA sequences that translate to the same CDR3. V gene TRBV12-3 or TRBV12-4 combines with J gene TRBJ2-1, with a tentative D call TRBD1 (6 bases). V was clipped by 5 bases and J by 10 bases, with 12 bases between them. The CDR3 spans 12 residues. Here the CDR3 reads CASSPQGREQFF. The CDR3 nucleotides read TGTGCCAGCAGTCCACAGGGTCGGGAGCAGTTCTTC.

The CDR3 protein is CASSRSQGSGNTIYF. For the CDR3, the DNA is TGTGCCAGTAGTAGAAGCCAGGGCTCTGGAAACACCATATATTTT. The rearrangement uses TRBV19 and TRBJ1-3; TRBD1 might be the D (5 bases). This CDR3 spans 15 amino acids. CDR1 is LNHDA and CDR2 is SQIVND in the germline V gene (reference sequence). The V end lost 4 bases, the J end lost 0 bases, and 10 bases lay between the germline ends.

The rearrangement uses TRBV7-2 and TRBJ1-2; TRBD1 aligns across 7 bases. The J segment lost 8 bases and the V segment lost 4 bases, leaving 4 bases of the junction unmatched. Germline assignment: CDR1 SGHTA and CDR2 FQGNSA. This CDR3 region has 12 residues. CDR3 residues: CASSSGQRGYTF. CDR3 coding DNA: TGTGCCAGCAGCTCGGGACAGCGGGGCTACACCTTC.

The chain joins TRBV14 to TRBJ2-2; D is possibly TRBD1 or TRBD2 (7 bases each). The CDR3 has 16 amino acids. The V and J ends lost 4 bases and 0 bases respectively, with 12 bases between them. The V gene's germline CDR1 is SGHDN and CDR2 FVKESK. In nucleotides, the CDR3 is TGTGCCAGCAGCCGCAGCGGGACAGCGAACACCGGGGAGCTGTTTTTT. It encodes CASSRSGTANTGELFF.

The CDR3 DNA reads as TGTGCCTGGAGTGTAACCCAACCGGGACGGAGGTTCTTC. Translation gives CAWSVTQPGRRFF. V is TRBV30 and J is TRBJ2-1; tentatively, D is TRBD1 or TRBD2 (5 bases each). CDR1 is GTSNPN, CDR2 SVGIG, per germline (reference sequence). The length of the CDR3 is 13 residues. V gave up 0 bases and J gave up 15 bases, with 18 bases separating them.